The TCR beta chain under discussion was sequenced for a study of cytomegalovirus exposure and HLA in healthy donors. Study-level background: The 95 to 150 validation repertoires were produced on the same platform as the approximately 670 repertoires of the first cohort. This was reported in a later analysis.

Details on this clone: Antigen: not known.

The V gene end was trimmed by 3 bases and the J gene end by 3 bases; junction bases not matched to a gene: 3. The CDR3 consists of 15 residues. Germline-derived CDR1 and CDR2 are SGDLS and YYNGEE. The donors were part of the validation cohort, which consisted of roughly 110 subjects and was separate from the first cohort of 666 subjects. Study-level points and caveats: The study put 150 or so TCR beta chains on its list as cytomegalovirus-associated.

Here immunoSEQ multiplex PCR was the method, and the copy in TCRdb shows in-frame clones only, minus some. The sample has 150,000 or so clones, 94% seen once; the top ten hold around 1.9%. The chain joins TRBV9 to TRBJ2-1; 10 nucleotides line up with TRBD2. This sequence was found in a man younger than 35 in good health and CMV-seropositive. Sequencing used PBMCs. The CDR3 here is CASSASGSIYNEQFF. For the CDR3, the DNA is TGTGCCAGCAGCGCTAGCGGGAGTATCTACAATGAGCAGTTCTTC.